These 4 T cell receptor beta chains were sequenced from one sample in a study of post-analysis software for immune sequencing data. The study's findings and limits: Among about 5 TRBV segments more frequent in patients than controls were TRBV5-6, TRBV5-1 and TRBV20-1.

Unique-molecular-identifier-tagged TCR beta cDNA libraries were used. TCRdb re-analysed the PCR reads in MiXCR, keeping a single row per CDR3 protein. The data show 700,000 to 800,000 distinct CDR3 sequences, 30% seen once. Their target antigens are unknown. Sample: blood. These receptors were collected from a girl aged 10-17 years with multiple sclerosis.

The chain combines TRBV29-1 with TRBJ2-5, with a possible D match to TRBD2 (5 bases). Germline V gene lookup returns CDR1 SQVTM and CDR2 ANQGSEA. CDR3 size: 12 residues. Trimming removed 7 bases at V and 11 bases at J, with 20 bases between. CDR3 region: CSADGDYNEQYF. CDR3 in DNA: TGCAGCGCGGACGGTGACTACAATGAGCAGTACTTC.

V and J are TRBV28 and TRBJ2-7; TRBD1 aligns across 9 bases. Losses at the gene ends were 1 base for V and 5 bases for J; bases not matched to a gene: 9. Germline V gene sequence: CDR1 MDHEN, CDR2 SYDVKM. The CDR3 length is 16 residues. CDR3 DNA: TGTGCCAGCAGTTTATTAGGGACAGGGTTTAGCAACGAGCAGTACTTC. This translates into CASSLLGTGFSNEQYF.

This clonotype was seen more than once but under ten times. The V and J genes are TRBV9 and TRBJ2-6; D is undetermined. Germline V gene data show CDR1 as SGDLS and CDR2 as YYNGEE. V lost 3 bases and J lost 2, with 18 bases in between. The CDR3 totals 18 residues. For the CDR3, the DNA is TGTGCCAGCAGCGGGTACTCCAGAGAGACCCCTGGGGCCAACGTCCTGACTTTC. It encodes CASSGYSRETPGANVLTF.

The table lists this clonotype with a few counts. The CDR3 nucleotides read TGTGCCAGCAGCCAGGGGACACCCTATGGCTACACCTTC. Translated, it gives CASSQGTPYGYTF. The chain couples TRBV3-1 to TRBJ1-2, with D perhaps TRBD1 (6 bases). There are 13 residues in the CDR3. Germline V gene sequence: CDR1 LGHDT, CDR2 YNNKEL (reference sequence). The V end lost 3 bases, the J end lost 4 bases, and 9 bases lay between the germline ends.